Presented here are 18 T cell receptor beta chains from one specimen sequenced in a study of CD8+ T cells in alopecia areata. Following RNA extraction, reverse transcription yielded cDNA that acted as the sequencing template. The table came from immunoSEQ multiplex PCR; TCRdb's copy has only in-frame clones and leaves some out. The record shows about 270,000 clones for this sample, with no singletons present. CD4, CD8alpha, NKG2D, NKG2ACE and other markers were used to sort pooled cutaneous lymph node cells. Sequencing was performed on CD4+ T cells sorted from a lymph node. Receptor source: a C3H/HeJ mouse with alopecia areata. Mice of this strain are of MHC haplotype H2-k.

There are a few counts of this clone. Germline and genes: mouse. The missing CDR3 end, 4 residues past where the read stops, is filled in from the germline J gene. The chain joins TRBV13-3 to TRBJ2-1; TRBD1 matches at 7 bases. The V gene end was trimmed by 5 bases and the J gene end by 0 bases; junction bases not matched to a gene: 8. The CDR3 runs 16 residues. CDR1 and CDR2 from the germline V gene are NNHDY and SYVADS. CDR3 DNA, as far as it was read: TGTGCCAGCAGGACAGGGTCCAGTTATAACTATGCT. This translates into CASRTGSSYNYA. The entire CDR3 reads CASRTGSSYNYAEQFF.

Of note for this clone: The genes and germline here are from mouse. Coverage ceases 4 residues before the CDR3 finishes, and the germline J gene fills in the end. This chain joins TRBV5 and TRBJ1-1; a possible D gene is TRBD1 (5 bases). The CDR3 runs to 12 residues. Germline V gives CDR1 LGHNA, CDR2 YNLKQL (reference sequence). The CDR3 loop reads CASSPDREEVFF. The sequenced part of the CDR3 DNA is TGTGCCAGCAGCCCCGACAGAGAA.

A few counts support this clone. The gene names given are mouse names. The sample carries other DNA sequences with the same CDR3. The CDR3 loop reads CTCSADRGNTEVFF. Partial CDR3 DNA: TGCACCTGCAGTGCGGACAGGGGTAACACA. The V call is TRBV1, the J call TRBJ1-1, with 9 positions matching TRBD1. The read stops 4 residues short of the end of the CDR3; the missing end is completed from the germline J gene. Germline lookup yields CDR1 NSQYPW and CDR2 LRSPGD (reference sequence). V was pared by 3 bases and J by 2 bases, with 1 base of the junction left unmatched. The CDR3 spans 14 residues.

Concerning this clone: Gene names follow the mouse nomenclature. The read ends 3 residues before the CDR3 terminus; that terminus is restored from the germline J gene. The chain recombines TRBV13-1 with TRBJ1-6; 9 nucleotides agree with TRBD1. TRBJ1-6 is an open reading frame whose function is uncertain. The CDR3 is made up of 15 amino acids. Germline V gene data show CDR1 as NSHNY and CDR2 as SYGAGN. Trimming cost V 5 bases and J 6 bases; bases outside gene matches: 6. This CDR3 is CASRPGTGTNSPLYF. The part of the CDR3 DNA that was read is TGTGCCAGCAGGCCCGGGACAGGGACTAATTCGCCC.

The table lists this clone with many counts. All gene names here are mouse names. The read ends 4 residues early relative to the CDR3; the germline J gene fills the gap. At the DNA level, this CDR3 is encoded by other sequences in the same sample as well. The chain links TRBV17 to TRBJ2-1; the match to TRBD1 covers 10 bases. Germline V CDR1 and CDR2: MNHDT, YYDKIL. The CDR3 sequence is 15 residues long. The ends lost 3 bases at V and 2 bases at J; junction bases unmatched: 1. The chain's CDR3 is CASSRDRGDYAEQFF. The covered CDR3 bases are TGTGCTAGCAGTAGGGACAGGGGGGACTATGCT.

For this clone: Gene names are the mouse ones. The CDR3 end is not reached by the read, which stops 4 residues before it; the germline J gene fills it in. The same CDR3 is also encoded by other DNA sequences in this sample. The chain joins TRBV5 to TRBJ2-5, with D tentatively TRBD1 (6 bases). Germline values: CDR1 LGHNA, CDR2 YNLKQL (reference sequence). The CDR3 is 14 amino acids. The DNA read from the CDR3 is TGTGCCAGCAGCCAAGAGGGGACAAAAGAC. Translated: CASSQEGTKD. The whole CDR3 reads CASSQEGTKDTQYF.

This clone showed up many times. Each gene name is a mouse one. Partial CDR3 DNA: TGTGCTAGCAGTAGTGCCGGGACAAAAAACTCC. This gives the protein CASSSAGTKNS. The whole CDR3 sequence reads CASSSAGTKNSDYTF. The J gene is TRBJ1-2, the V gene TRBV17; tentatively, D is TRBD1 (6 bases). Sequencing ends 4 residues short of the CDR3 end; the germline J gene provides the rest. Germline V CDR1 and CDR2: MNHDT, YYDKIL. Trimming left V 3 bases short and J 1 base short, with 12 bases between. The CDR3 runs to 15 residues.

This clone has a handful of counts. Mouse names are used for the genes. The CDR3 is cut off 4 residues early in the read; its end comes from the germline J gene. The chain carries TRBV13-1 and TRBJ2-1; TRBD1 aligns across 10 bases. The CDR3 totals 16 residues. Germline CDR1 NSHNY, CDR2 SYGAGN. J lost 3 bases, V lost 5 bases, and 8 bases had no gene match. CDR3 amino acids: CASRNFRDRGYAEQFF. Incomplete CDR3 DNA: TGTGCCAGCAGAAACTTCCGGGACAGGGGCTATGCT.

Notes on this clone: The genes are named according to mouse. The observed sequence ends 4 residues before the CDR3 terminus, with the missing tail filled in from the germline J gene. This sequence joins TRBV19 and TRBJ2-4, with TRBD1 identical over 7 bases. CDR3 length equals 14 residues. Germline loops: CDR1 FNHDT, CDR2 SITEND (reference sequence). This CDR3 reads CASSIPGQKNTLYF. The CDR3 DNA, read in part, is TGTGCCAGCAGTATCCCGGGACAGAAAAAC.

A word on this clone: The gene names given are mouse names. With the read ending 4 residues before the CDR3 end, the germline J gene is used to fill in that end. The rearrangement joins TRBV31 to TRBJ1-2, with D possibly TRBD1 on 6 matching bases. With 0 bases removed from V and 2 bases from J, the gap between germline ends came to 10 bases. The CDR3 loop spans 14 amino acids. Germline assignment: CDR1 GKSSPN and CDR2 SITVG. CDR3 in amino acids: CAWSLRGGNSDYTF. CDR3 bases read: TGTGCCTGGAGTCTCAGGGGTGGTAACTCC.

Remarks on this clone: Gene labels here are mouse ones. The read ends 4 residues early relative to the CDR3; the germline J gene fills the gap. The chain carries TRBV14 and TRBJ2-7; TRBD1 might be the D (5 bases). V was shortened by 7 bases and J by 1 base, with 9 bases between the two germline ends. In germline, CDR1 is SGHDT, CDR2 FRDEAV. This CDR3 is 12 amino acids long. CDR3 amino acids: CASGQGSYEQYF. The CDR3 bases that were read are TGTGCCAGCGGGCAGGGTTCCTAT.

This clone was seen a few times. Mouse names are used for the genes. The missing CDR3 end, 4 residues past where the read stops, is filled in from the germline J gene. This chain uses TRBV17 with TRBJ2-3; D gene unclear. CDR1 and CDR2 (germline): MNHDT, YYDKIL. This CDR3 is 12 amino acids long. CDR3 DNA, as far as it was read: TGTGCTAGCAGTAGTCACAAAGAA. Protein product: CASSSHKE. The whole CDR3 protein reads CASSSHKETLYF.

With respect to this clone: Mouse germline and gene names are used. The read stops 4 residues short of the end of the CDR3; the missing end is completed from the germline J gene. The chain combines TRBV13-1 with TRBJ1-2; 8 bases match TRBD1. CDR3 size: 15 residues. CDR1 NSHNY and CDR2 SYGAGN come from the germline V gene. Incomplete CDR3 DNA: TGTGCCAGCAGTGATCCGGGACAGGAAGGGTCC. Translation gives CASSDPGQEGS. The full CDR3 reads CASSDPGQEGSDYTF.

Turning to this clone: Each gene name is a mouse one. The read ends 3 residues before the CDR3 terminus; that terminus is restored from the germline J gene. The V call is TRBV5, the J call TRBJ1-6; 7 bases align to TRBD1. TRBJ1-6 counts as an open reading frame of uncertain function. This CDR3 region has 14 residues. The trim removed 3 bases at V and 5 bases at J, leaving 1 base unmatched. Germline assignment: CDR1 LGHNA and CDR2 YNLKQL (reference sequence). The CDR3 is CASSHDRDNSPLYF. CDR3 DNA (partial): TGTGCCAGCAGCCACGACAGGGATAATTCGCCC.

This clone has a handful of counts. Each gene name is a mouse one. The read ends 4 residues before the CDR3 terminus; that terminus is restored from the germline J gene. J is TRBJ2-1 and V is TRBV5, with 7 bases matching TRBD2. V shed 4 bases and J 5 bases; nucleotides not matched to a gene: 5. CDR3 length: 14 residues. Germline V CDR1 and CDR2: LGHNA, YNLKQL (reference sequence). The sequenced CDR3 bases are TGTGCCAGCAGCCCTGCTGGGGGAAATGCT. Encoded protein: CASSPAGGNA. The entire CDR3 is CASSPAGGNAEQFF.

This clone was found a few times. Mouse gene names and germline throughout. The CDR3 reads CASSGTGSTGQLYF. The covered CDR3 bases are TGTGCCAGCAGCGGGACAGGGAGCACCGGG. The chain carries TRBV4 and TRBJ2-2; 9 positions agree with TRBD1. The CDR3 end lies 4 residues beyond the end of the read and is filled in from the germline J gene. The junction had 2 bases not matched to a gene; V was cut back by 5 bases and J by 4 bases. The length of the CDR3 is 14 residues. The germline gives CDR1 LGHDT, CDR2 YNNKQL (reference sequence).

This clone occurred a few times. Germline and genes here are mouse. Coverage ceases 4 residues before the CDR3 finishes, and the germline J gene fills in the end. This rearrangement joins TRBV5 to TRBJ2-3; 9 nucleotides line up with TRBD1. The CDR3 length is 16 residues. The V gene end was trimmed by 4 bases and the J gene end by 1 base; junction bases not matched to a gene: 6. Germline CDR1 reads LGHNA; CDR2 reads YNLKQL (reference sequence). CDR3 sequence: CASSPNRGRGAETLYF. The CDR3 bases that were read are TGTGCCAGCAGCCCCAACAGGGGGCGGGGTGCAGAA.

This clone was recorded a few times. The listed genes are named as in mouse. The observed sequence ends 4 residues before the CDR3 terminus, with the missing tail filled in from the germline J gene. This sequence joins TRBV13-2 and TRBJ2-7; 10 bases map to TRBD1. In germline, CDR1 is NNHNN, CDR2 SYGAGS (reference sequence). This CDR3 has 14 residues. This CDR3 is CASGDVGQGNEQYF. The CDR3 bases that were read are TGTGCCAGCGGTGATGTGGGACAGGGGAAT.